One sample yielded the 20 T cell receptor beta chains listed below, sequenced in a study of blood T cell repertoires in COVID-19. Using immunoSEQ multiplex PCR, the repertoire was profiled, and TCRdb retains in-frame clones only, with some absent. The table has about 36,000 clones, around 87% seen once. Sequencing was performed on peripheral blood. The receptors were gathered from a man aged 55 to 69 with acute or convalescent COVID-19.

The chain links TRBV3-1 (or the pseudogene TRBV3-2) to TRBJ2-1, with D possibly matching TRBD2 (6 bases). CDR1 and CDR2 (germline): LGHDT, YNNKEL (reference sequence). The length of the CDR3 is 15 residues. Trimming pared 1 base from V and 5 bases from J, leaving 12 bases between. For the CDR3, the DNA is TGTGCCAGCAGCCAAGGAGGACTACAAAACAATGAGCAGTTCTTC. It specifies CASSQGGLQNNEQFF.

This chain joins TRBV28 and TRBJ2-5, with a possible D match to TRBD1 (5 bases). V lost 3 bases and J lost 4, with 9 bases in between. Looked up from germline, CDR1 is MDHEN and CDR2 is SYDVKM. There are 13 residues in the CDR3. The CDR3 nucleotides are TGTGCCAGCAGTTTGACAGCCGGAGAGACCCAGTACTTC. This codes for CASSLTAGETQYF. Full variable domain (outside the CDR3, taken from reference TRBV28 and TRBJ2-5): DVKVTQSSRYLVKRTGEKVFLECVQDMDHENMFWYRQDPGLGLRLIYFSYDVKMKEKGDIPEGYSVSREKKERFSLILESASTNQTSMYLCASSLTAGETQYFGPGTRLLVL.

This chain joins TRBV4-1 and TRBJ1-5; 8 bases align to TRBD1. Unmatched junction bases numbered 9, after V lost 2 bases and J lost 6 bases. From germline, CDR1 is MGHRA and CDR2 YSYEKL. There are 16 residues in the CDR3. CDR3 in DNA: TGCGCCAGCAGCCAACCCGGGCAGGGGGCAGGTCAGCCCCAGCATTTT. It encodes CASSQPGQGAGQPQHF.

Here the CDR3 DNA reads TGTGCCAGCAGACCCATGACAGGCCCCTACGAGCAGTACTTC. Amino acid sequence: CASRPMTGPYEQYF. The chain carries TRBV6-5 and TRBJ2-7; TRBD1 might be the D (6 bases). CDR1 and CDR2 from the germline V gene are MNHEY and SVGAGI. This CDR3 is 14 amino acids long. The ends were cut back, 6 bases at V and 2 bases at J, with 14 bases in the middle.

The rearrangement uses TRBV9 and TRBJ2-7; no clear D. Deletions cut 4 bases from V and 3 bases from J, with 17 bases between. Germline V CDR1 and CDR2: SGDLS, YYNGEE. The CDR3 has 15 amino acids. CDR3 amino acids: CASSPHGSKNYEQYF. The CDR3 nucleotides are TGTGCCAGCAGCCCCCACGGTAGTAAAAACTACGAGCAGTACTTC.

The chain uses TRBV27 and TRBJ2-6; D gene uncertain. The length of the CDR3 is 18 residues. Deletions cut 5 bases from V and 0 bases from J, with 17 bases between. In germline, CDR1 is MNHEY, CDR2 SMNVEV (reference sequence). CDR3 DNA sequence: TGTGCCAGCAGTCCGCACCTTGGTAGCCTCTCTGGGGCCAACGTCCTGACTTTC. This sequence encodes CASSPHLGSLSGANVLTF.

V usage is TRBV6-5 and J usage is TRBJ2-1; 9 bases align to TRBD1. Germline trimming cut 6 bases from V and 9 bases from J; bases unmatched to any gene: 6. Looked up from germline, CDR1 is MNHEY and CDR2 is SVGAGI. CDR3 size: 13 residues. CDR3 coding DNA: TGTGCCAGCAGGCTGACAGGGGGAAGTGAGCAGTTCTTC. This translates into CASRLTGGSEQFF.

With respect to this clone: Different DNA sequences within this sample yield the same CDR3. CDR3 protein: CASSFQNYEQYF. CDR3 sequence (DNA): TGTGCCAGCAGTTTTCAGAACTACGAGCAGTACTTC. The chain recombines TRBV28 with TRBJ2-7; D is ambiguous. V lost 3 bases and J 3 bases, leaving 6 bases between the germline ends. The CDR3 contains 12 residues. Germline V lookup: CDR1 MDHEN, CDR2 SYDVKM.

The chain carries TRBV6-5 and TRBJ2-2; weak D call: TRBD1 (5 bases). Trimming cost V 7 bases and J 6 bases, with 18 bases left between them. CDR1 MNHEY and CDR2 SVGAGI come from the germline V gene. This CDR3 contains 15 residues. The CDR3 loop reads CASNILPRGPGELFF. For the CDR3, the DNA is TGTGCCAGCAATATACTTCCAAGGGGCCCCGGGGAGCTGTTTTTT.

The chain couples TRBV11-2 to TRBJ2-2; 8 bases align to TRBD2. Germline V gives CDR1 SGHAT, CDR2 FQNNGV. This CDR3 comprises 15 residues. The J segment lost 5 bases and the V segment lost 1 base, leaving 3 bases of the junction unmatched. This chain's CDR3 is CASSLVAGGTGELFF. In DNA form, the CDR3 reads TGTGCCAGCAGCTTAGTTGCGGGAGGTACCGGGGAGCTGTTTTTT.

The chain combines TRBV5-1 with TRBJ1-2; no clear D gene. The CDR3 totals 13 residues. Per the germline V gene, CDR1 is SGHRS and CDR2 is YFSETQ. Trimming shortened V by 4 bases and J by 2 bases, and 9 bases separated the two germline ends. CDR3 amino acids: CASSPDNNYGYTF. CDR3 bases: TGCGCCAGCAGCCCCGACAACAACTATGGCTACACCTTC.

This sequence joins TRBV19 and TRBJ2-2; TRBD2 matches 7 bases. Looked up from germline, CDR1 is LNHDA and CDR2 is SQIVND (reference sequence). The CDR3 has 16 residues. With V trimmed by 3 bases and J by 4 bases, 8 bases remained unmatched. The CDR3 region has the DNA TGTGCCAGTAGTATCAGTGGGAGGGCGAGCACCGGGGAGCTGTTTTTT. It codes for CASSISGRASTGELFF.

This clone occurred once. This rearrangement joins TRBV24-1 to TRBJ2-3; 8 bases fit TRBD2. Per the germline V gene, CDR1 is KGHDR and CDR2 is SFDVKD. V trimming: 9 bases; J trimming: 6 bases; junction bases outside the gene matches: 13. The CDR3 consists of 15 residues. The CDR3 region has the DNA TGTGCCACCTCCACTCCAAGCGGGAGTGGGGATACGCAGTATTTT. It encodes CATSTPSGSGDTQYF.

The CDR3 sequence is CASSEAHHRGSFF. Written as DNA, the CDR3 is TGTGCCAGCAGTGAAGCGCATCACAGGGGATCTTTCTTT. The rearrangement links TRBV6-1 to TRBJ1-1; TRBD1 matches 7 bases. Germline V gene data show CDR1 as MNHNS and CDR2 as SASEGT. The CDR3 loop spans 13 amino acids. J lost 12 bases, V lost 0 bases, and 7 bases had no gene match.

The rearrangement links TRBV5-1 to TRBJ2-7; 7 bases line up with TRBD1. V dropped 2 bases and J dropped 4; count of bases not matched to a gene: 6. From germline, CDR1 is SGHRS and CDR2 YFSETQ. The CDR3 is 14 residues long. CDR3 loop: CASSLTGDPYEQYF. The CDR3 coding sequence is TGCGCCAGCAGCTTAACAGGGGACCCATACGAGCAGTACTTC.

The table lists this clone with a count of one. The chain employs TRBV25-1 and TRBJ1-3; perhaps TRBD1 as D (5 bases). V shed 6 bases and J shed 4 bases, with 19 bases lying between them. The germline gives CDR1 MGHDK, CDR2 SYGVNS. This CDR3 has 16 amino acids. CDR3 DNA sequence: TGTGCCAGCAGGGACCGGGGGGGACGCACGGGAAACACCATATATTTT. Encoded protein: CASRDRGGRTGNTIYF.

The V and J genes are TRBV18 and TRBJ2-2; TRBD2 matches 10 bases. Germline assignment: CDR1 KGHSH and CDR2 LQKENI. The CDR3 is 16 residues long. Trimming cost V 3 bases and J 0 bases; bases outside gene matches: 1. The CDR3 sequence: CASSPGLASNTGELFF. The CDR3 nucleotides are TGTGCCAGCTCACCGGGACTAGCGTCGAACACCGGGGAGCTGTTTTTT.

The V and J genes are TRBV4-1 and TRBJ1-1; D is possibly TRBD1 (6 bases). V was pared by 4 bases and J by 4 bases, with 10 bases between. The CDR3 spans 13 residues. In germline, CDR1 is MGHRA, CDR2 YSYEKL. The CDR3: CASSRGQSTEAFF. As DNA, the CDR3 is TGCGCCAGCAGCCGAGGACAGAGCACTGAAGCTTTCTTT.

This chain connects TRBV5-6 to TRBJ1-1, with D unresolved. The CDR3 contains 14 residues. Germline V gives CDR1 SGHDT, CDR2 YYEEEE. V lost 2 bases and J 1 base, leaving 9 bases between the germline ends. CDR3 in DNA: TGTGCCAGCAGCTTTAGTTCTGCGAACACTGAAGCTTTCTTT. This codes for CASSFSSANTEAFF. The full variable domain, with the rest looked up from reference TRBV5-6 and TRBJ1-1, is DAGVTQSPTHLIKTRGQQVTLRCSPKSGHDTVSWYQQALGQGPQFIFQYYEEEERQRGNFPDRFSGHQFPNYSSELNVNALLLGDSALYLCASSFSSANTEAFFGQGTRLTVV.

The rearrangement links TRBV3-1 (or the pseudogene TRBV3-2) to TRBJ1-3, with 8 bases aligning to TRBD1. CDR1 LGHDT and CDR2 YNNKEL come from the germline V gene (reference sequence). Germline trimming cut 5 bases from V and 6 bases from J; bases unmatched to any gene: 6. This CDR3 comprises 14 residues. This chain's CDR3 is CASSTGQGTNTIYF. The CDR3 bases are TGTGCCAGCAGCACCGGACAGGGAACAAACACCATATATTTT.